This TCR beta chain was identified during a study of cytomegalovirus exposure and HLA in healthy donors (dated by TCRdb to about 2017). For the wider study: An earlier analysis of a few hundred of the donors reported about 260 Gb of sequence data and 117 million unique TCR beta sequences obtained from about 179 million T cells. An early release that covered some 640 HLA-typed donors contained around 300 gigabases of sequencing data and approximately 85 million unique TCR sequences. Of the 398 genotyped donors, 65% to 90% were placed in the genetic ancestry cluster associated with self-reported Caucasian donors. The study was designed to test whether signatures of past pathogen exposure could be identified by cataloging public T cell receptors. Using immunosequencing, the study profiled T cell repertoires from 666 subjects and related those repertoires to cytomegalovirus serostatus. In addition to the first cohort of several hundred subjects, a separate validation cohort of 130 or so different subjects was used. To predict cytomegalovirus infection status, the study brought together high-throughput TCR immunosequencing, statistical association of individual TCRs with disease status, and machine learning. In a later analysis, previously published TCR beta repertoires from 500 to 750 donors were re-analyzed and high-resolution HLA genotyping was added so that TCR occurrence patterns could be studied. Rather than drawing on any new phenotypic data, the later analysis identified candidate immune exposures from TCR beta sequences and the way those sequences occurred across donors. An earlier analysis of a few hundred of the donors applied high-throughput TCR beta sequencing to assess whether each TCR beta V gene segment acted as functional or pseudogenic. Donor age, sex, ethnicity and CMV serostatus were collected together with the repertoire data. In a later genetic analysis, genome-wide SNP genotypes for about 55% of the roughly 700 donors were used, and that subset was treated as a discovery cohort. All discovery cohort repertoires had been generated using a single sequencing platform. Both class I and class II loci were covered by HLA typing, at four-digit resolution. Typing coverage differed by locus: A, B, C, DRB1 and DQB1 were typed in roughly 629-640 donors, DQA1 in approximately 520, DPA1 in 606, and DPB1 in approximately 450. Because of strong linkage in the cohort, roughly five DR-DQ haplotypes were treated as single units for association and clustering. Among approximately 370 genotyped donors of the cohort, an average of approximately 240,000 unique TCR beta nucleotide sequences was sequenced per donor, of which 15% to 20% were non-productive. What the study reported, not specific to this receptor: In a later analysis, HLA-associated TCR beta chains showed more clonal expansion and lower generation probabilities than non-associated chains that were equally common. Sequencing depth was assumed to be roughly uniform across donors in the presence/absence analyses, though that assumption may not hold. In a later genetic analysis, fewer N-insertions in productive TCRs were reported among donors in an Asian-associated ancestry cluster than the roughly 640-donor mean. The earlier analysis of approximately 540 of the donors excluded over 15 rarely observed V segments, including chromosome 9 orphons, because counts were too low. In an earlier analysis of around 600 of the donors, most TCR beta V segments appeared in productive rearrangements about 87% or about 30% of the time, broadly matching IMGT annotations. The cohort was sequenced for TCR beta chains only, and without alpha or paired-chain data the features that could be detected were limited. V-gene and J-gene trimming of TCR beta chains was associated with a missense DCLRE1C variant in a later genetic analysis, and the association was replicated in an independent cohort. Most CMV-associated TCR beta chains appeared to be HLA-restricted in a later analysis, and the HLA associations seemed to be driven largely by CMV exposure. In vitro tests confirmed that a few of the cytomegalovirus-associated TCR beta chains recognize cytomegalovirus antigens. Because HLA typing was missing for some donors at each locus, association tests included only the typed subset. A group of highly shared sequence variants was considered likely to be a technical artifact of the sequencing pipeline. For the cohort, immune exposure information was limited to CMV serostatus. A further reported finding was that TCR beta sequences accurately predicted the HLA-A and HLA-B alleles for most subjects in the first cohort. In a later analysis, several top co-occurrence clusters were reported to appear linked to parvovirus B19, influenza, CMV and Epstein-Barr virus. The classifier was reported to diagnose cytomegalovirus status with high specificity and sensitivity in both the original and validation cohorts. Most TCR sequences were seen in very few donors, while some public TCRs were found in many individuals. Strong co-occurrence of HLA alleles, especially DR and DQ, made assigning TCR associations to individual alleles difficult. In a later analysis, TCR association rates were found to vary across HLA loci, with the most associated TCRs seen for DRB1 alleles and the fewest for HLA-C alleles. The study listed 150 to 200 TCR beta chains as associated with cytomegalovirus. At a false discovery rate of 0.05, a later analysis linked some 17,000 TCR beta sequences to specific HLA alleles. Correlated functional status among segregating V segments might reflect linkage disequilibrium, but an unknown experimental factor could not be ruled out. The authors suggested that the approach could potentially be extended to other disease states and immunological phenotypes. Some IMGT-functional V segments, including TRBV6-2 and TRBV6-3, could not be told apart with the 87-base-pair reads, so those segments were excluded.

Relative to germline, V is missing 5 bases and J is missing 4 bases, with 2 bases of the junction outside any gene match. In the germline V gene (reference sequence), CDR1 corresponds to LNHDA and CDR2 to SQIVND. The CDR3 covers 14 residues, taking in both the cysteine and the phenylalanine. The retained sequence is limited to the CDR3, 42 bases, with the frame set at the first base. A word on this clone: It lacks a known antigen. No much larger clone is present one base from it, and per-base qualities are unavailable.

Libraries were made using the immunoSEQ multiplex PCR assay. The multiplex PCR relied on a mix of 60 forward primers for TCR Vbeta segments and 13 reverse primers for TCR Jbeta segments. The CDR3 region of rearranged TCR beta genes was amplified from genomic DNA by a multiplex PCR assay. The Illumina HiSeq System was used to sequence the amplified TCR beta libraries as 87-base-pair reads. The paper's data handling went like this. A later analysis tallied about 77 million unique TCR beta chains across the 700 or so repertoires, and approximately 9.9 million of those chains were shared by two or more donors. Raw reads were error-corrected and collapsed into unique sequences by a nearest-neighbor algorithm in which closely related sequences were merged to remove PCR and sequencing errors. V, D and J gene segments were assigned by aligning CDR3 sequences to IMGT reference sequences. For a sequence to be retained, at least a six-nucleotide match to both a V gene segment and a J gene segment was required. Rearrangements were classified as productive when the CDR3 lacked stop codons and remained in frame with V and J, and all other rearrangements were classified as non-productive. CDR3 was defined by IMGT convention, running from the second conserved V-encoded cysteine to the conserved J-encoded phenylalanine. In an earlier analysis of around 600 of the donors, sequences lacking an unambiguous match to a single V gene segment were excluded. An earlier analysis of 500 to 600 of the donors classified V segments as functional when productive rearrangements were above 56.7% and as segregating when the standard deviation between donors was above 5%. A statistical classification framework was built to diagnose cytomegalovirus status from the catalog of TCR beta chain sequences. V and J gene assignment, in a later analysis, came from comparing TCR nucleotide sequences with IMGT/GENE-DB human TR gene sequences. Using the TCRdist pipeline, a later analysis assigned CDR3 sequences along with most-parsimonious VDJ recombination scenarios. In a later analysis, each TCR beta chain was defined by its CDR3 amino acid sequence together with its V-gene family, and reads lacking a unique V-gene family were excluded. To address suspected cross-contamination and a sequencing artifact, a later analysis removed approximately 600 highly shared, low-generation-probability nucleotide sequences. A later analysis calculated a clonal expansion index for each public chain from normalized within-repertoire ranks of inferred template counts. In a later analysis, generation probabilities were computed with a VDJ recombination model fitted to out-of-frame rearrangements, and the resulting probabilities were checked against IGoR. Hypergeometric tests were used in a later analysis to score TCR-TCR, TCR-HLA and TCR-CMV co-occurrence, with a repertoire-size bias correction applied to the TCR pairs. In a later analysis, false discovery rates were estimated by permuting HLA or CMV assignments 20 times. In a later analysis, co-occurring TCRs were grouped using DBSCAN, with TCRdist sequence similarity added in when clustering inside HLA-allele-positive subsets. Co-occurrence clustering excluded repertoires with fewer than 30,000 or more than 120,000 public chains, plus five with anomalous nucleotide sharing. TCRdb holds this immuneACCESS table with in-frame rearrangements only. Some clones are missing; in checked studies, unresolved V genes explain under half, and the rest has no known cause. V and J calls plus clone size are reproduced from that table; the DNA served to infer D and trimming. The sample data list 100,000 to 120,000 clones, and over 60% of these were observed just once. The ten largest account for around 15% of the sample.

The cohort consisted of 650 to 700 healthy bone marrow donors. Cohort members were all nominally healthy when sampled, although unrecorded immune exposures were likely present. The donor was CMV seropositive and was included in the group of 290 or so seropositive cohort members. Each donor provided a peripheral blood sample, and peripheral blood mononuclear cells were used for TCR beta sequencing. The Qiagen DNeasy Blood Extraction Kit was used to extract genomic DNA from the blood cell samples. The sequence was obtained from a man aged 30 to 45 in good health and CMV-seropositive. The sequenced sample was PBMCs. The chain uses TRBV19 and TRBJ2-3, and 11 junctional nucleotides match TRBD2. The sequenced DNA: TGTGCCAGTAGTGGGACTAGCGGCCCAGATACGCAGTATTTT. Its translation reads: CASSGTSGPDTQYF.